This T cell receptor beta chain appears in the sequencing data of a study of blood T cell repertoires in COVID-19 (dated by TCRdb to the early 2020s). A note on the overall study: The collaborator samples originated in the United States, Italy and Spain and spanned the acute and convalescent phases of COVID-19. A de-identified subject ID, COVID-19 status, age in years and sex were almost always included in the sample metadata. The samples were drawn from the first 160 participants of the ongoing ImmuneRACE study and from about 1,200 subjects provided by 6 global collaborators. Where available, HLA class I and class II types were taken from metadata supplied by the sample provider and were not determined by assay-based typing. The material from the prospective study consisted of cDNA or gDNA derived from T cells, B-cell-depleted T cells, or PBMCs. Subjects who had been exposed to COVID-19, were actively infected with it, or had recovered from it provided the deeply sampled blood TCRbeta repertoires that made up the dataset. A freely available public database, intended as a resource for researchers studying the immune response to SARS-CoV-2, is where the repertoires were released.

The paper as a whole reports these results and caveats: The quantity of clinical and demographic metadata differed by source and by participant and was supplied without curation.

Based on the germline V gene, the CDR1 and CDR2 sequences are SQVTM and ANQGSEA. Trimming accounts for 7 bases at V and 1 base at J, while the number of junction bases matched to no gene is 12. Counted from cysteine to phenylalanine, this CDR3 has 16 amino acids. The DNA shown is the 48-base CDR3, in frame from base 1. As regards this clone: What this receptor recognizes is not known. Nothing much larger sits one base from this clone, and base qualities are not available.

The immunoSEQ Assay, a bias-controlled multiplex PCR, was used to amplify TCRbeta CDR3 regions from genomic DNA. Processing in the source paper ran as follows. The number of nucleated cells in each sample was estimated from the amplification of reference gene primers within the assay. To quantify the absolute abundance of each unique TCRbeta CDR3 rearrangement, sequence reads were collapsed and filtered. For each sample, productive Simpson clonality was calculated as the square root of Simpson's diversity index over productive rearrangements. TCRdb obtained this table from immuneACCESS and retained in-frame rearrangements with V and J assigned. These tables miss some clones; where compared with another copy, unresolved V genes account for less than half of the shortfall, and the remainder is unexplained. D and trimming come from the DNA, and the V and J calls and clone size come from that table. This sample lists approximately 250,000 clones; about 85% were detected once. The biggest ten clones account for 4% to 4.5% of the sample.

The collaborating institutions used their own protocols to collect whole blood in K2EDTA tubes. For TCRbeta analysis, collaborators shipped samples in one of three forms: frozen whole blood, isolated PBMCs, or DNA extracted from either of those sample types. This chain joins TRBV29-1 to TRBJ2-1, and TRBD2 matches 8 of the central bases. The source material was peripheral blood. This clonotype originated in a man aged 55 to 69 with acute or convalescent COVID-19. The sequenced DNA is TGCAGCGCCCTGGGCGGGGGGCGAAATTCCTACAATGAGCAGTTCTTC. It codes for CSALGGGRNSYNEQFF.